This T cell receptor (beta chain) is from a study of blood T cell repertoires in COVID-19. As regards this clone: In the same sample, other DNA sequences code for this CDR3.

Trimming left V 0 bases short and J 1 base short, with 5 bases between. CDR3 length equals 14 residues. Germline V gives CDR1 SGHRS, CDR2 YFSETQ. In the authors' workflow: Scientists estimated how many nucleated cells there were by amplifying reference gene primers. TCRdb's table, derived via immunoSEQ multiplex PCR, lists solely in-frame clones and lacks some. V and J calls plus clone size are reproduced from that table; the DNA served to infer D and trimming. The data contain 200,000 to 300,000 clones, 85% to 90% of them singletons. The rearrangement joins TRBV5-1 to TRBJ1-3; D remains unclear. The receptor's source is a woman aged 40-49 years with acute or convalescent COVID-19. Material for sequencing was peripheral blood. The CDR3 DNA reads TGCGCCAGCAGCTTGGGAGGGTCTGGAAACACCATATATTTT. Protein: CASSLGGSGNTIYF.